This TCR beta chain was recovered during a study of human T cells and chemical hapten exposure. Study-level results: Correlating positively with patch test score were the PT1 expanded TCR counts. DPC sensitization left the count of TCRs above 1 in 1000 unchanged.

The sample's time point: pre-sensitization, week 0. Treatment denoted: therapeutic diphenylcyclopropenone sensitization with weekly scalp DPC. Donors, patients with alopecia ranging from 18 to 70 years old and judged suitable for DPC, provided samples. During construction of the library, unique molecular identifiers were attached to individual cDNA molecules for quantitative, reproducible TCR counting. TCRdb re-called the RACE reads through MiXCR, storing one row per CDR3 protein. The table includes a few hundred thousand distinct CDR3 sequences, approximately 8.6% detected once. The germline V gene encodes CDR1 SSHAT and CDR2 FNYEAQ (reference sequence). The CDR3 contains 15 residues. This clonotype was detected many times. Its cognate antigen is unknown. An end of the junction differs from the germline gene, which may be a read error.

The specimen was whole blood, collected in connection with sensitization to the hapten diphenylcyclopropenone (DPC). The sequence came from a woman between 40 and 50 years old with alopecia areata. Some clones in this sample may be carry-over from other donors' samples. The V gene is TRBV7-7, the J gene TRBJ2-1; 8 nucleotides align to TRBD2. This CDR3 reads CASSLGSGSNNEQFF. DNA for the CDR3: TGTGCTAGCAGCTTAGGGAGCGGGAGTAATAATGAGCAGTTCTTC. Based on the CDR3 plus reference TRBV7-7 and TRBJ2-1, the full variable domain is GAGVSQSPRYKVTKRGQDVTLRCDPISSHATLYWYQQALGQGPEFLTYFNYEAQPDKSGLPSDRFSAERPEGSISTLTIQRTEQRDSAMYRCASSLGSGSNNEQFFGPGTRLTVL.